The subject of this entry is one TCR beta chain. Its antigen is undetermined. Unfractionated whole blood yielded total RNA, and T cells were not sorted. This CDR3 comprises 16 residues. The germline V gene encodes CDR1 LGHDT and CDR2 YNNKEL (reference sequence). This record comes from a study of monozygotic twins with inflammatory bowel disease. General study points: Healthy twins showed more clonotype sharing with others than IBD patients, especially patients with disease activity.

From its re-call of the 5' RACE reads, TCRdb lists each CDR3 protein once, without DNA. The sample features around 150,000 distinct CDR3 sequences, with 2.8% in its top ten. The sequencing input was blood. This sequence joins TRBV3-1 and TRBJ2-1; TCRdb proposes TRBD2, but this gene call is untestable without DNA. This sequence originates from a human donor with ulcerative colitis or Crohn's disease, or a healthy co-twin of an affected twin (not recorded which). The CDR3 spells CASSQVAGGPYNEQFF.